This is a list of T cell receptor beta chains from one sample in a study of blood T cell repertoires in COVID-19. Repertoires were generated with immunoSEQ multiplex PCR, while TCRdb's copy carries only in-frame clones and drops some. The top ten clones hold about 2.1% of a sample with 150,000 to 200,000 clones, 80% to 90% of them seen once. The material sequenced was PBMCs or T cells enriched from blood (not recorded which). These receptors all stem from a woman in her thirties or forties with acute COVID-19. Both conserved end residues are part of each CDR3. The D gene is left open where the match is weak. Size tells how often a clone was seen (once, few, many) or the class of an expanded clone, and some rows leave it out.

D gene	J gene	V gene	clone size	CDR3 protein	CDR3 DNA
TRBD2	TRBJ2-6	TRBV6-5	.	CASRVTSGGANVLTF	TGTGCCAGCAGAGTGACTAGCGGAGGGGCCAACGTCCTGACTTTC
TRBD1	TRBJ2-2	TRBV9	.	CASSSPGTGDTGELFF	TGTGCCAGCAGCTCCCCCGGGACAGGGGATACCGGGGAGCTGTTTTTT
.	TRBJ1-3	TRBV9	few	CASSVNRAGNTIYF	TGTGCCAGCAGCGTCAACAGGGCCGGAAACACCATATATTTT
TRBD2	TRBJ2-5	TRBV7-6	once	CASSLNSGLREETQYF	TGTGCCAGCAGCTTAAACTCGGGACTAAGAGAAGAGACCCAGTACTTC
.	TRBJ2-2	TRBV5-4	.	CASSYGLENTGELFF	TGTGCCAGCAGCTACGGACTGGAGAACACCGGGGAGCTGTTTTTT
.	TRBJ2-2	TRBV18	few	CASSPPEGTGELFF	TGTGCCAGCTCACCACCGGAGGGCACCGGGGAGCTGTTTTTT
.	TRBJ1-1	TRBV2	.	CASSAQGGDTEAFF	TGTGCCAGCAGCGCTCAGGGAGGGGACACTGAAGCTTTCTTT
TRBD1	TRBJ1-2	TRBV27	.	CASSLSAGGSYGYTF	TGTGCCAGCAGTTTATCAGCAGGGGGCAGCTATGGCTACACCTTC
TRBD1	TRBJ2-1	TRBV6-5	once	CASSYAGTGIVNEQFF	TGTGCCAGCAGTTACGCTGGGACAGGGATAGTTAATGAGCAGTTCTTC
TRBD2	TRBJ2-1	TRBV5-1	.	CASSFTGTSIGHEQFF	TGCGCCAGCAGCTTCACCGGGACTAGCATCGGGCATGAGCAGTTCTTC
.	TRBJ1-6	TRBV3-1/TRBV3-2	.	CASRLSSSYNSPLHF	TGTGCCAGCAGACTGAGTAGCTCCTATAATTCACCCCTCCACTTT
.	TRBJ2-7	TRBV27	.	CASRGAGSPTYEQYF	TGTGCCAGCAGAGGGGCGGGATCTCCCACCTACGAGCAGTACTTC
TRBD1	TRBJ1-4	TRBV2	.	CASSADRGANEKLFF	TGTGCCAGCAGCGCGGACAGGGGTGCTAATGAAAAACTGTTTTTT
TRBD1	TRBJ2-7	TRBV20-1	.	CSASRGQVAEQYF	TGCAGTGCTAGTCGGGGACAGGTGGCCGAGCAGTACTTC
TRBD1	TRBJ1-2	TRBV5-1	.	CASSWRQGRNGYTF	TGCGCCAGCAGCTGGCGACAGGGTAGGAATGGCTACACCTTC
.	TRBJ1-3	TRBV12-5	.	CASGLGQLGGNTIYF	TGTGCTAGTGGTTTGGGGCAGCTAGGTGGAAACACCATATATTTT
TRBD2	TRBJ2-7	TRBV20-1	.	CSASRVAGDPSYEQYF	TGCAGTGCTAGTAGGGTAGCGGGGGATCCCTCCTACGAGCAGTACTTC
.	TRBJ1-3	TRBV5-4	.	CASSLWGGGNTIYF	TGTGCCAGCAGCTTGTGGGGAGGTGGAAACACCATATATTTT
.	TRBJ2-7	TRBV20-1	.	CSAGLQYEQYF	TGCAGTGCTGGACTACAGTACGAGCAGTACTTC
.	TRBJ2-2	TRBV19	.	CASGDTGELFF	TGTGCTTCGGGGGACACCGGGGAGCTGTTTTTT
.	TRBJ2-2	TRBV5-1	.	CASSPNNQSIGTSSIGTGELFF	TGCGCCAGCAGCCCGAATAACCAATCCATTGGGACATCCTCTATAGGCACCGGGGAGCTGTTTTTT
.	TRBJ1-3	TRBV30	.	CAWSRTGSGNTIYF	TGTGCCTGGAGTCGAACAGGGTCTGGAAACACCATATATTTT
TRBD1	TRBJ2-1	TRBV5-5	.	CASSWTGYNEQFF	TGTGCCAGCAGCTGGACAGGGTACAATGAGCAGTTCTTC
TRBD1	TRBJ2-7	TRBV10-1	.	CASRLSRDRGTEQYF	TGCGCCAGCAGACTCTCCCGGGACAGGGGAACCGAGCAGTACTTC
TRBD1	TRBJ1-3	TRBV6-1	.	CASSGPQGTSLRGTIYF	TGTGCCAGCAGTGGTCCACAGGGGACCTCTCTGAGGGGCACCATATATTTT
TRBD2	TRBJ2-7	TRBV4-2	.	CASSQMAGRGYSYEQYF	TGTGCCAGCAGCCAAATGGCTGGGCGGGGGTACTCCTACGAGCAGTACTTC
TRBD1	TRBJ1-2	TRBV30	.	CAWSVRRDRAPGGYTF	TGTGCCTGGAGTGTCAGGAGGGACAGGGCGCCGGGGGGCTACACCTTC
.	TRBJ1-2	TRBV19	few	CASRLDIGVNYGYTF	TGTGCCAGTAGACTCGACATAGGGGTCAACTATGGCTACACCTTC
TRBD2	TRBJ2-5	TRBV5-4	.	CASSPQRGGEETQYF	TGTGCCAGCAGCCCTCAGCGGGGGGGTGAAGAGACCCAGTACTTC
.	TRBJ2-7	TRBV7-2	.	CASSLSGAGASYEQYF	TGTGCCAGCAGCTTATCGGGGGCGGGGGCCTCCTACGAGCAGTACTTC
.	TRBJ1-5	TRBV7-8	few	CASSEGGARNQPQHF	TGTGCCAGCAGCGAAGGGGGGGCACGCAATCAGCCCCAGCATTTT
TRBD1	TRBJ1-1	TRBV4-2	.	CASSHRQGGTEAFF	TGTGCCAGCAGCCATCGACAGGGAGGCACTGAAGCTTTCTTT
TRBD2	TRBJ2-1	TRBV7-3	.	CASSLRRGGLNEQFF	TGTGCCAGCAGCCTAAGGCGGGGGGGCTTGAATGAGCAGTTCTTC
TRBD2	TRBJ2-1	TRBV18	few	CASSKKRTSGSNEQFF	TGTGCCAGCTCAAAAAAAAGGACTAGCGGGAGCAATGAGCAGTTCTTC
.	TRBJ2-5	TRBV9	.	CASSVTQNQETQYF	TGTGCCAGCAGCGTTACACAAAATCAAGAGACCCAGTACTTC
TRBD1	TRBJ2-2	TRBV5-5	.	CASTPSVATGFTGELFF	TGTGCCAGCACCCCTTCCGTAGCGACAGGGTTTACCGGGGAGCTGTTTTTT
.	TRBJ1-6	TRBV3-1/TRBV3-2	.	CASSQEHPTAPNSPLHF	TGTGCCAGCAGCCAAGAGCATCCGACAGCCCCTAATTCACCCCTCCACTTT
.	TRBJ1-5	TRBV6-5	.	CASSYKGVVNQPQHF	TGTGCCAGCAGTTATAAGGGAGTGGTTAATCAGCCCCAGCATTTT
TRBD1	TRBJ2-3	TRBV5-1	once	CASSFGAGQVLEYF	TGCGCCAGCAGCTTTGGGGCGGGACAGGTATTGGAGTATTTT